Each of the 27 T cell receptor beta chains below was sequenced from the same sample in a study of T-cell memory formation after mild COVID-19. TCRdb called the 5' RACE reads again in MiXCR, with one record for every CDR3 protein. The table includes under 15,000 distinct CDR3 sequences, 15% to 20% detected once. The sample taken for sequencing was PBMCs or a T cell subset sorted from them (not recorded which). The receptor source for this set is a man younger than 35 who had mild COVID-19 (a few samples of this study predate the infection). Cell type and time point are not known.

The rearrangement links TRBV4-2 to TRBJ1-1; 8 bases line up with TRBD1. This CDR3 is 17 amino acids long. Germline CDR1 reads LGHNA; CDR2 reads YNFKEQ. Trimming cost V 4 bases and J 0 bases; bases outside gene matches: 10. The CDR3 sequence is CASSLGQGILMNTEAFF. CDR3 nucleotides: TGTGCCAGCAGCCTTGGACAGGGTATCTTGATGAACACTGAAGCTTTCTTT.

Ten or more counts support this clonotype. The chain's CDR3 is CASSPGQGIDLSGYTF. CDR3 sequence (DNA): TGTGCCAGCAGCCCCGGACAGGGGATCGATTTGAGTGGCTACACCTTC. V usage is TRBV9 and J usage is TRBJ1-2; TRBD1 aligns across 9 bases. The CDR3 has 16 amino acids. Germline V gene sequence: CDR1 SGDLS, CDR2 YYNGEE. V was pared by 4 bases and J by 7 bases, with 14 bases of the junction left unmatched.

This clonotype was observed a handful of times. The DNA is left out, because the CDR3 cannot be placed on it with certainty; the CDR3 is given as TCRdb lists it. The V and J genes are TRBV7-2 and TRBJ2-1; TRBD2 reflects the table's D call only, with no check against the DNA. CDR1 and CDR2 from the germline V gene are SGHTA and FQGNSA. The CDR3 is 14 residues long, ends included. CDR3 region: CASSFWAGGNEQLF.

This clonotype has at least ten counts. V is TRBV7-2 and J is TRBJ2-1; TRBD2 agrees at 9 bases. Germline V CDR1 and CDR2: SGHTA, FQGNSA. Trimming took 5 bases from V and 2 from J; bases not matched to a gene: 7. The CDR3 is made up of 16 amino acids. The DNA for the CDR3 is TGTGCCAGCAGCCCCGATAGCGGGGGAACCTACAATGAGCAGTTCTTC. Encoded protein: CASSPDSGGTYNEQFF.

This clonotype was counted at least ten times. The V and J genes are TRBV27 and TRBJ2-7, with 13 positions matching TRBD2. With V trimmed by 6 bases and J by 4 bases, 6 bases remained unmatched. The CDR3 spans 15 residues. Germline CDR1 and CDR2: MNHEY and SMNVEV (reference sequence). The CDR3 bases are TGTGCCAGCAGCCTTGGGACTAGCGGGGTGTACGAGCAGTACTTC. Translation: CASSLGTSGVYEQYF.

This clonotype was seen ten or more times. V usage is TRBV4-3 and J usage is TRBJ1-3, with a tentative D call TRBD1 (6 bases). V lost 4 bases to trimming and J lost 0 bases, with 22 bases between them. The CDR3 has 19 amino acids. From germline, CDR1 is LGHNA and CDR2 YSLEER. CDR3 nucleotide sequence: TGCGCCAGCAGCCCCGGGACAACAATCTATACCTTCTCTGGAAACACCATATATTTT. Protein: CASSPGTTIYTFSGNTIYF.

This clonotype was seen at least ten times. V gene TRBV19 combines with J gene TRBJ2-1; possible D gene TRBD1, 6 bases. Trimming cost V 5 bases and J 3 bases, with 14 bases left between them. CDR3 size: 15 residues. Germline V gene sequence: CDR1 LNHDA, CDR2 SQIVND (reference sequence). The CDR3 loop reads CASSATSGDYNEQFF. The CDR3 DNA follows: TGTGCCAGTAGTGCCACATCAGGGGACTACAATGAGCAGTTCTTC.

The CDR3: CATSDWGSENQPQHF. The DNA of the CDR3 is TGTGCCACCAGTGATTGGGGGAGTGAGAATCAGCCCCAGCATTTT. This rearrangement joins TRBV24-1 to TRBJ1-5; maybe TRBD1 (5 bases). In germline, CDR1 is KGHDR, CDR2 SFDVKD. Trimming removed 2 bases from V and 4 bases from J, with 11 bases in between. The CDR3 totals 15 residues.

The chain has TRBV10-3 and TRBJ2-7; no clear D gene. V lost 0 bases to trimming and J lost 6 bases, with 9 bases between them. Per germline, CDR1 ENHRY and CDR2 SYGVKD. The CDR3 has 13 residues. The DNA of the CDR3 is TGTGCCATCAGTGAGTCTCAGGTTGGCGAGCAGTACTTC. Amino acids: CAISESQVGEQYF.

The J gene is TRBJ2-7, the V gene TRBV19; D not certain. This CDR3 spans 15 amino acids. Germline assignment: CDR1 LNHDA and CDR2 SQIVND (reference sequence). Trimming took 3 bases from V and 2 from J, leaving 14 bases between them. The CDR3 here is CASSIGVQSTYEQYF. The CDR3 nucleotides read TGTGCCAGTAGTATCGGAGTACAATCGACCTACGAGCAGTACTTC.

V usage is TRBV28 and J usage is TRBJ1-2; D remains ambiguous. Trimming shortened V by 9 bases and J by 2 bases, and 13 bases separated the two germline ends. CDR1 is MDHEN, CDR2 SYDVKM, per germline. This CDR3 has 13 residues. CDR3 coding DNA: TGTGCCAGGAGCAGGACTCCAAACTATGGCTACACCTTC. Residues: CARSRTPNYGYTF.

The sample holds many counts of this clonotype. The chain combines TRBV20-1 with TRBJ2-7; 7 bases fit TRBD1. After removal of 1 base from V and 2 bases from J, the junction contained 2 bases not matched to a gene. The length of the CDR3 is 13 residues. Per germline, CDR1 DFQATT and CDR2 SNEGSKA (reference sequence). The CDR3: CSARGQGTYEQYV. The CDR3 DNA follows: TGCAGTGCTAGAGGACAGGGAACCTACGAGCAGTACGTC.

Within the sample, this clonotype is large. CDR3 nucleotide sequence: TGTGCCAGCAGTGAACGGACGAGCTCCTACGAGCAGTACTTC. As protein: CASSERTSSYEQYF. The chain is built from TRBV2 and TRBJ2-7; D call uncertain. With 2 bases removed from V and 0 bases from J, the gap between germline ends came to 8 bases. CDR1 is SNHLY, CDR2 FYNNEI, per germline. The CDR3 runs 14 residues.

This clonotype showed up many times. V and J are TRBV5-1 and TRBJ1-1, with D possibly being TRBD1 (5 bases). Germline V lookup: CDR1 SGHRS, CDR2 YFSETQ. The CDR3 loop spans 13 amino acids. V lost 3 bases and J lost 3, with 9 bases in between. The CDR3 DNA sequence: TGCGCCAGCAGCTGGGGAGGGGACACTGAAGCTTTCTTT. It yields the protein CASSWGGDTEAFF. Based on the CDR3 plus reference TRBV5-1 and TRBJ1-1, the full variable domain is KAGVTQTPRYLIKTRGQQVTLSCSPISGHRSVSWYQQTPGQGLQFLFEYFSETQRNKGNFPGRFSGRQFSNSRSEMNVSTLELGDSALYLCASSWGGDTEAFFGQGTRLTVV.

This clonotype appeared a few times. CDR3 DNA sequence: TGTGCCAGCAGTTCGGGGTTCTATGGCTACACCTTC. It translates to CASSSGFYGYTF. The chain is built from TRBV27 and TRBJ1-2; D not resolved. V dropped 4 bases and J dropped 4 bases, with 7 bases sitting between them. CDR3 size: 12 residues. Germline CDR1 reads MNHEY; CDR2 reads SMNVEV (reference sequence).

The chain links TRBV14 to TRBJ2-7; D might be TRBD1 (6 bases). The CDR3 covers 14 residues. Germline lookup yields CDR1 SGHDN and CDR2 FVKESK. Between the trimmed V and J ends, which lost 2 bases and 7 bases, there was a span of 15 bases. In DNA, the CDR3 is TGTGCCAGCAGCCAAATCCTCTGGGGGCGTGAGCAGTACTTC. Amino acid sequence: CASSQILWGREQYF. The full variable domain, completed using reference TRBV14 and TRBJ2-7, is EAGVTQFPSHSVIEKGQTVTLRCDPISGHDNLYWYRRVMGKEIKFLLHFVKESKQDESGMPNNRFLAERTGGTYSTLKVQPAELEDSGVYFCASSQILWGREQYFGPGTRLTVT.

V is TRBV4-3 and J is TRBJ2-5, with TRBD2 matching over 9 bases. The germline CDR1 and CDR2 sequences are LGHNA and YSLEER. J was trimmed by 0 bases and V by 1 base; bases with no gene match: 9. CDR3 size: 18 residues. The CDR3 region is CASSQAPWRGGHQETQYF. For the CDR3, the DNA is TGCGCCAGCAGCCAAGCTCCTTGGCGGGGGGGCCACCAAGAGACCCAGTACTTC.

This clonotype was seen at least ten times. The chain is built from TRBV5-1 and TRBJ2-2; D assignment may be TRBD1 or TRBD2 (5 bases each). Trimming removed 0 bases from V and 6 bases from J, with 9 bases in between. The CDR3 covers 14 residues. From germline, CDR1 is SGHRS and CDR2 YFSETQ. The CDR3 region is CASSLAGTPGELFF. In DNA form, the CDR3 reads TGCGCCAGCAGCTTGGCCGGGACCCCCGGGGAGCTGTTTTTT. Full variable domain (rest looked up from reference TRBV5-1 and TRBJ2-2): KAGVTQTPRYLIKTRGQQVTLSCSPISGHRSVSWYQQTPGQGLQFLFEYFSETQRNKGNFPGRFSGRQFSNSRSEMNVSTLELGDSALYLCASSLAGTPGELFFGEGSRLTVL.

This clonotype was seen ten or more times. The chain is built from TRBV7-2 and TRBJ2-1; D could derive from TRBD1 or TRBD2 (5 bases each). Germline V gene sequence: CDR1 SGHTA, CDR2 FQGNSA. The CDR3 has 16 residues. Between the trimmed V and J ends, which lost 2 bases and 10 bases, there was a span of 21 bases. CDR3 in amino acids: CASSLFAIGDQREQFF. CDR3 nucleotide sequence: TGTGCCAGCAGCTTATTCGCTATAGGGGACCAACGGGAGCAGTTCTTC.

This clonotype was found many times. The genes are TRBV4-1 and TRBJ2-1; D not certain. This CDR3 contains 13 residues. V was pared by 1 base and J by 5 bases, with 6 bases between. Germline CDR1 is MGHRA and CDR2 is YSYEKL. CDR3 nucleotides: TGCGCCAGCAGCCAAGTTTTAGACAATGAGCAGTTCTTC. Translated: CASSQVLDNEQFF.

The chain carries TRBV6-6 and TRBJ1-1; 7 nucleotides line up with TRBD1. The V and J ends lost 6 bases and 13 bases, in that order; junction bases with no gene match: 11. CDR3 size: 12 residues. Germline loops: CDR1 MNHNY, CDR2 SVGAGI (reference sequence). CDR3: CASRRPTGSDFF. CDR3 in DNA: TGTGCCAGCAGAAGACCGACAGGGTCGGATTTCTTT.

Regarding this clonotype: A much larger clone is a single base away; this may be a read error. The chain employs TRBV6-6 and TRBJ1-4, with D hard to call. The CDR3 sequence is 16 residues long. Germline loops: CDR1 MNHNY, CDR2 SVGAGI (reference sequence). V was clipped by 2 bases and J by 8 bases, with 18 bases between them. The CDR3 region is CASSYPPETGWEKLFF. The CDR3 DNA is TGTGCCAGCAGTTACCCGCCGGAAACTGGTTGGGAAAAACTGTTTTTT.

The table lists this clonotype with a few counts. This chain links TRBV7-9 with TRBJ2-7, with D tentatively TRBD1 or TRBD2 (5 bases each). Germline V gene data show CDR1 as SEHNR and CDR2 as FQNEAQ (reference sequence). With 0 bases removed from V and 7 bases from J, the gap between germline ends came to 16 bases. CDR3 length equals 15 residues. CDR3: CASSLAERGRSEQYF. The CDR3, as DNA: TGTGCCAGCAGCTTAGCGGAACGGGGCCGGAGTGAGCAGTACTTC.

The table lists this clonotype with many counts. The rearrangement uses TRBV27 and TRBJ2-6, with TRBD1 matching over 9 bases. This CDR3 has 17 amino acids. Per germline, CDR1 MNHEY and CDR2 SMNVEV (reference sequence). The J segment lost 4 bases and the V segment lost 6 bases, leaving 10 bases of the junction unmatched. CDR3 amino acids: CASSQWTGVLGANVLTF. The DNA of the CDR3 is TGTGCCAGCAGCCAGTGGACAGGGGTGTTAGGGGCCAACGTCCTGACTTTC.

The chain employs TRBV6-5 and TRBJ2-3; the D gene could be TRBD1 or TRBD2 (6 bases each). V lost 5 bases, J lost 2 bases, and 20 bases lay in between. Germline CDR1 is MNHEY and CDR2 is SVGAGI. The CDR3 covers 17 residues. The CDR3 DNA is TGTGCCAGCAGTCCTAGTTGGGGGGCAATCTCCACAGATACGCAGTATTTT. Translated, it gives CASSPSWGAISTDTQYF.

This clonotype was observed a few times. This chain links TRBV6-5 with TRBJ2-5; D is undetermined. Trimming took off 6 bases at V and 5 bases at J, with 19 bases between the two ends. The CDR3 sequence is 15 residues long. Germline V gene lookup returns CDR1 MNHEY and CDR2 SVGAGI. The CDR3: CASSIDWGLEETQYF. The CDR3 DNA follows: TGTGCCAGCAGCATAGACTGGGGTCTCGAGGAGACCCAGTACTTC.

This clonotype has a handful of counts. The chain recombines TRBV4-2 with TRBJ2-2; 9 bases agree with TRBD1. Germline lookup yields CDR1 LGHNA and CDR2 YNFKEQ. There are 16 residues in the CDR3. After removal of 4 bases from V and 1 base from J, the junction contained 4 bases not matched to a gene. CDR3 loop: CASSRGTGLNTGELFF. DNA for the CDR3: TGTGCCAGCAGCCGAGGGACAGGGTTGAACACCGGGGAGCTGTTTTTT.